Listed below are T cell receptor beta chains from one sample, sequenced in a study of T cells after posttransplantation cyclophosphamide. Assay used: immunoSEQ multiplex PCR; TCRdb lists only in-frame clones, some missing. The sample contains 5,000 to 5,500 clones, none of them singletons. Sequencing used PBMCs, obtained after allogeneic stem cell transplant with posttransplant cyclophosphamide. Every receptor here comes from a female patient aged 30-39 years who received an allogeneic stem cell transplant from an unrelated donor, was CMV-positive, and had acute and chronic GVHD. Part of the T cell pool may stem from the graft donor. Each CDR3 is given with its conserved first and last residue.

TRBV29-1,CSVSGTGPYNEQFF
TRBV4-3,CASSHRQGRQYEQYF
TRBV6-5,CASSSTYEQYF
TRBV10-3,CAITSLAGGRGEQFF
TRBV4-2,CASSQGGSGGETQYF
TRBV6-5,CASSYVGGVVQETQYF
TRBV5-5,CASSLISEPTGYGYTF
TRBV11-2,CASSVTVGGYTF
TRBV4-3,CASSQGGGSGEQYF
TRBV11-3,CASSLNPLGAVVEQYF
TRBV2,CASSRLAGAAKNIQYF
TRBV5-1,CASSVGTVQETQYF
TRBV2,CASSGTGNQPQHF
TRBV19,CASTANYGYTF
TRBV30,CAQNLRAYNEQFF
TRBV4-3,CASSHNRAVTGELFF
TRBV5-1,CASSLETGAGELFF
TRBV2,CASSAGGFRDNNEQFF
TRBV6-5,CASRTRGLTGELFF
TRBV30,CAWSPPGTGEIQHAGNTIYF
TRBV27,CASSLLGTAYGYTF
TRBV11-2,CASSQNPTPGAVGEQYF
TRBV14,CASSLLAGGYNEQFF
TRBV7-2,CASSLTGYGYTF
TRBV7-9,CASRSQQGPYGYTF
TRBV10-3,CAISWTSSYEQYF
TRBV10-1,CASSESLAGVPDTQYF
TRBV5-4,CASSGGGRPTDTQYF
TRBV19,CASSIRSGSSYEQYF
TRBV19,CASKRDRGQNEQFF
TRBV4-1,CASSQEIRGNPQHF
TRBV2,CASSRQGTSGNTIYF
TRBV27,CASSLDVPLADTQYF